This T cell receptor beta chain originates from a study of T-cell memory formation after mild COVID-19. Across the study: Most TCR clusters belonged to a single donor.

This clonotype appeared a few times. The V gene's germline CDR1 is SGDLS and CDR2 YYNGEE. V was clipped by 3 bases and J by 1 base; unmatched bases: 5. The CDR3 spans 16 residues. MiXCR, applied by TCRdb to the 5' RACE reads, yields one record per CDR3 protein. The sample includes about 180,000 distinct CDR3 sequences, around 18% of them seen just once. What was sequenced was PBMCs or a T cell subset sorted from them (not recorded which). The receptor's source is a man aged 18 to 30 who had mild COVID-19 (a few samples of this study predate the infection). Cell type and time point are not known. V usage is TRBV9 and J usage is TRBJ2-2; TRBD1 matches at 8 bases. The CDR3: CASSARQGRNTGELFF. The CDR3 DNA follows: TGTGCCAGCAGCGCCCGACAGGGGAGGAACACCGGGGAGCTGTTTTTT. The full variable domain, its missing parts supplied by reference TRBV9 and TRBJ2-2, is DSGVTQTPKHLITATGQRVTLRCSPRSGDLSVYWYQQSLDQGLQFLIQYYNGEERAKGNILERFSAQQFPDLHSELNLSSLELGDSALYFCASSARQGRNTGELFFGEGSRLTVL.